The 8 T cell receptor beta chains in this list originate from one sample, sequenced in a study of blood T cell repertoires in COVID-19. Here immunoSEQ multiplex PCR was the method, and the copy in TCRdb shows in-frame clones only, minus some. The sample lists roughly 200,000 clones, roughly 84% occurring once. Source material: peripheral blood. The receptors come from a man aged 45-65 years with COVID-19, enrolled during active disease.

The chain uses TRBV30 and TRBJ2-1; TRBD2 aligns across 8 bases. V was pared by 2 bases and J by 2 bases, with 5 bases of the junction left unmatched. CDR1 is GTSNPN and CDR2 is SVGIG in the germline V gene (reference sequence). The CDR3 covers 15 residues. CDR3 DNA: TGTGCCTGGAGTAGGATAGCGGGGACCTACAATGAGCAGTTCTTC. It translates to CAWSRIAGTYNEQFF.

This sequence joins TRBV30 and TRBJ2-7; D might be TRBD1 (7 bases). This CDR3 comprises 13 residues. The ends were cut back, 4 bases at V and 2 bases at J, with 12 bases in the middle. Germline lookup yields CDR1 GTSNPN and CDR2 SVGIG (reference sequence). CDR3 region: CAWTRDSAYEQYF. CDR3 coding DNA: TGTGCCTGGACGCGGGACAGCGCCTACGAGCAGTACTTC.

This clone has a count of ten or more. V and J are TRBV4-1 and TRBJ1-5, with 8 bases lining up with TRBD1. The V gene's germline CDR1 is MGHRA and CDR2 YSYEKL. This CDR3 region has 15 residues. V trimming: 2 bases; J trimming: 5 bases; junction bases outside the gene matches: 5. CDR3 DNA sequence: TGCGCCAGCAGCCAATCCGGGACAGGCCATCAGCCCCAGCATTTT. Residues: CASSQSGTGHQPQHF.

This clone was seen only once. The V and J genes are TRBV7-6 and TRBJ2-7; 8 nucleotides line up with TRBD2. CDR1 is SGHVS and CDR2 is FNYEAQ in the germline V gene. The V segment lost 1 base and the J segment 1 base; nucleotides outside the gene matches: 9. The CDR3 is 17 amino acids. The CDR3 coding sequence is TGTGCCAGCAGCTTAGGATCCGGCGGGGGGAATTCCTACGAGCAGTACTTC. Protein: CASSLGSGGGNSYEQYF. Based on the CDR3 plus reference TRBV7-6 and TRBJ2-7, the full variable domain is GAGVSQSPRYKVTKRGQDVALRCDPISGHVSLYWYRQALGQGPEFLTYFNYEAQQDKSGLPNDRFSAERPEGSISTLTIQRTEQRDSAMYRCASSLGSGGGNSYEQYFGPGTRLTVT.

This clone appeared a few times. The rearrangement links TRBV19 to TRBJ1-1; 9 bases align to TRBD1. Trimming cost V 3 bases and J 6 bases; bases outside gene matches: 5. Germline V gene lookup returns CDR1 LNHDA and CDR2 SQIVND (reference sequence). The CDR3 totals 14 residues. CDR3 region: CASSMDRGGAEAFF. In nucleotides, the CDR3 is TGTGCCAGTAGTATGGACAGGGGAGGAGCTGAAGCTTTCTTT.

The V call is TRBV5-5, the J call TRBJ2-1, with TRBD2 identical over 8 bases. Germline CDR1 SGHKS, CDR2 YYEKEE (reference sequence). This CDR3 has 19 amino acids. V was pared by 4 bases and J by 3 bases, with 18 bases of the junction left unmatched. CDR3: CASSQEIAGSLLVYNEQFF. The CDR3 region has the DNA TGTGCCAGCAGCCAGGAGATAGCGGGATCGCTATTAGTCTACAATGAGCAGTTCTTC.

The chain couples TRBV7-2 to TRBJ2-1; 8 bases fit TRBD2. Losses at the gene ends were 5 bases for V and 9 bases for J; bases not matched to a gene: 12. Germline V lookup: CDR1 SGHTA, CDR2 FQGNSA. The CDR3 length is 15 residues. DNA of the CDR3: TGTGCCAGCAGCCCCCAAGCGGGGGTCTTCACTGAGCAGTTCTTC. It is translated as CASSPQAGVFTEQFF. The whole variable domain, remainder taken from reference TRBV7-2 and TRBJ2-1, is GAGVSQSPSNKVTEKGKDVELRCDPISGHTALYWYRQSLGQGLEFLIYFQGNSAPDKSGLPSDRFSAERTGGSVSTLTIQRTQQEDSAVYLCASSPQAGVFTEQFFGPGTRLTVL.

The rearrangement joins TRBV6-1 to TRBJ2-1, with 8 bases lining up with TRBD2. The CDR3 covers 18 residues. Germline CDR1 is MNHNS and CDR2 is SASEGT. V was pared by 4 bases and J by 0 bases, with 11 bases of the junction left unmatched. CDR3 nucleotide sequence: TGTGCCAGCAGTGCCGACTTACGTAGCGGGAACTCCTACAATGAGCAGTTCTTC. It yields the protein CASSADLRSGNSYNEQFF.